The 26 T cell receptor beta chains given below trace back to one sample, sequenced in a study of blood T cell repertoires in COVID-19. Repertoires were generated with immunoSEQ multiplex PCR, while TCRdb's copy carries only in-frame clones and drops some. The table records more than 95,000 clones, approximately 82% of them present only once. The sequenced sample consisted of peripheral blood. The receptors were gathered from a man in his fifties or sixties with acute or convalescent COVID-19.

The genes are TRBV12-3 or TRBV12-4 and TRBJ1-1; D is perhaps TRBD1 (6 bases). Trimming removed 5 bases at V and 11 bases at J, with 15 bases between. This CDR3 spans 12 amino acids. CDR3 sequence (DNA): TGTGCCAGCAGTCCGACAGGCCTGGGGGCTTTCTTT. Translating it yields CASSPTGLGAFF.

On this clone: Other nucleotide sequences from this sample produce the same CDR3. V and J are TRBV11-2 and TRBJ2-5; 8 bases fit TRBD1. The CDR3 is 14 amino acids. Germline V gives CDR1 SGHAT, CDR2 FQNNGV. The V segment lost 5 bases and the J segment 1 base; nucleotides outside the gene matches: 3. This CDR3 reads CASSPGQGQETQYF. Here the CDR3 DNA reads TGTGCCAGCAGCCCCGGACAGGGCCAAGAGACCCAGTACTTC.

The chain links TRBV5-1 to TRBJ1-2; D perhaps matches TRBD1 (6 bases). There are 17 residues in the CDR3. CDR1 and CDR2 (germline): SGHRS, YFSETQ. Trimming removed 0 bases at V and 1 base at J, with 16 bases between. The CDR3, as DNA: TGCGCCAGCAGCTTGGTATTTTCAGGGGAACTTAACTATGGCTACACCTTC. Protein: CASSLVFSGELNYGYTF.

This clone was detected only a few times. The rearrangement uses TRBV7-9 and TRBJ2-1; D perhaps matches TRBD1 (6 bases). V was trimmed by 5 bases and J by 6 bases, leaving 17 bases between them. There are 15 residues in the CDR3. From germline, CDR1 is SEHNR and CDR2 FQNEAQ (reference sequence). DNA of the CDR3: TGTGCCAGCAGCCCCAGGGGACGGGTACTCAATGAGCAGTTCTTC. Its translation: CASSPRGRVLNEQFF.

The chain joins TRBV2 to TRBJ2-2; D call uncertain. CDR1 and CDR2 (germline): SNHLY, FYNNEI. Between the trimmed V and J ends, which lost 3 bases and 1 base, there was a span of 12 bases. The CDR3 is 16 residues long. CDR3 sequence reads: CASSDRVPLNTGELFF. The CDR3 bases are TGTGCCAGCAGTGACCGGGTTCCTCTGAACACCGGGGAGCTGTTTTTT. The complete variable domain, with remaining parts taken from reference TRBV2 and TRBJ2-2, reads EPEVTQTPSHQVTQMGQEVILRCVPISNHLYFYWYRQILGQKVEFLVSFYNNEISEKSEIFDDQFSVERPDGSNFTLKIRSTKLEDSAMYFCASSDRVPLNTGELFFGEGSRLTVL.

V gene TRBV24-1 combines with J gene TRBJ2-1; 9 nucleotides align to TRBD2. The CDR3 totals 15 residues. Per the germline V gene, CDR1 is KGHDR and CDR2 is SFDVKD. The ends lost 5 bases at V and 8 bases at J; junction bases unmatched: 9. The chain's CDR3 is CATSGNSGSSDEQFF. Written as DNA, the CDR3 is TGTGCCACCAGTGGTAATAGCGGGAGTTCGGATGAGCAGTTCTTC.

The chain has TRBV5-4 and TRBJ1-4, with D perhaps matching TRBD1 (5 bases). Trimming left V 0 bases short and J 8 bases short, with 11 bases between. CDR3 length: 14 residues. The V gene's germline CDR1 is SGHNT and CDR2 YYREEE (reference sequence). The CDR3 region is CASSLGGEREKLFF. The DNA for the CDR3 is TGTGCCAGCAGCTTGGGGGGGGAACGGGAAAAACTGTTTTTT.

The rearrangement uses TRBV6-2 or TRBV6-3 and TRBJ2-7, with a possible D match to TRBD1 (6 bases). The ends were cut back, 5 bases at V and 1 base at J, with 15 bases in the middle. The CDR3 has 15 amino acids. CDR1 and CDR2 from the germline V gene are MNHEY and SVGEGT. CDR3 coding DNA: TGTGCCAGCAGTGTGGACAGAAGTGGGTCCTACGAGCAGTACGTC. Protein product: CASSVDRSGSYEQYV.

This chain uses TRBV27 with TRBJ1-5; D may be TRBD1 (5 bases). The V end was cut by 0 bases, the J end by 4 bases, with 13 bases between. Germline loops: CDR1 MNHEY, CDR2 SMNVEV (reference sequence). This CDR3 is 16 amino acids long. CDR3 region: CASSLSRSGLNQPQHF. For the CDR3, the DNA is TGTGCCAGCAGTTTATCCCGGTCAGGGCTGAATCAGCCCCAGCATTTT.

The chain carries TRBV18 and TRBJ1-2, with 10 bases lining up with TRBD1. From germline, CDR1 is KGHSH and CDR2 LQKENI. The trim removed 3 bases at V and 2 bases at J, leaving 3 bases unmatched. The CDR3 extends over 15 amino acids. This CDR3 is CASSPSGQGNYGYTF. DNA for the CDR3: TGTGCCAGCTCACCTTCGGGACAGGGGAACTATGGCTACACCTTC. The full variable domain, with the rest looked up from reference TRBV18 and TRBJ1-2, is NAGVMQNPRHLVRRRGQEARLRCSPMKGHSHVYWYRQLPEEGLKFMVYLQKENIIDESGMPKERFSAEFPKEGPSILRIQQVVRGDSAAYFCASSPSGQGNYGYTFGSGTRLTVV.

This clone appeared once. The rearrangement uses TRBV5-6 and TRBJ1-1; no reliable D call. In germline, CDR1 is SGHDT, CDR2 YYEEEE. Trimming removed 2 bases at V and 3 bases at J, with 5 bases between. The CDR3 length is 12 residues. The CDR3 coding sequence is TGTGCCAGCAGCTTCGGTTACACTGAAGCTTTCTTT. Translated: CASSFGYTEAFF.

As regards this clone: The same CDR3 is also encoded by other DNA sequences in this sample. The chain uses TRBV5-1 and TRBJ2-2; TRBD1 is a possible D gene (6 bases). V gave up 4 bases and J gave up 4 bases, with 11 bases separating them. Germline assignment: CDR1 SGHRS and CDR2 YFSETQ. The CDR3 extends over 14 amino acids. This chain's CDR3 is CASSTDSSTGELFF. CDR3 nucleotides: TGCGCCAGCAGCACGGACAGCTCCACCGGGGAGCTGTTTTTT.

The V call is TRBV5-1, the J call TRBJ1-5, with 7 bases that match TRBD1. J lost 7 bases, V lost 9 bases, and 10 bases had no gene match. The V gene's germline CDR1 is SGHRS and CDR2 YFSETQ. This CDR3 has 13 amino acids. The CDR3 reads CANLTGAGQPQHF. In nucleotides, the CDR3 is TGCGCCAACCTAACAGGGGCCGGACAGCCCCAGCATTTT. Full variable domain (outside the CDR3, taken from reference TRBV5-1 and TRBJ1-5): KAGVTQTPRYLIKTRGQQVTLSCSPISGHRSVSWYQQTPGQGLQFLFEYFSETQRNKGNFPGRFSGRQFSNSRSEMNVSTLELGDSALYLCANLTGAGQPQHFGDGTRLSIL.

This clone has just a few counts. The V and J genes are TRBV6-5 and TRBJ1-1, with D perhaps matching TRBD1 (5 bases). Germline values: CDR1 MNHEY, CDR2 SVGAGI. V was clipped by 3 bases and J by 4 bases, with 12 bases between them. This CDR3 region has 14 residues. The DNA for the CDR3 is TGTGCCAGCAGTTATCAGGGAGGGGTCACTGAAGCTTTCTTT. It translates to CASSYQGGVTEAFF.

V is TRBV5-4 and J is TRBJ2-5; 7 positions agree with TRBD2. CDR1 is SGHNT and CDR2 is YYREEE in the germline V gene (reference sequence). V was clipped by 2 bases and J by 0 bases; unmatched bases: 10. The CDR3 runs 17 residues. This CDR3 is CASSFFPWGRDQETQYF. Written as DNA, the CDR3 is TGTGCCAGCAGCTTCTTCCCGTGGGGGAGGGACCAAGAGACCCAGTACTTC. Full variable domain (missing parts from reference TRBV5-4 and TRBJ2-5): ETGVTQSPTHLIKTRGQQVTLRCSSQSGHNTVSWYQQALGQGPQFIFQYYREEENGRGNFPPRFSGLQFPNYSSELNVNALELDDSALYLCASSFFPWGRDQETQYFGPGTRLLVL.

This chain uses TRBV20-1 with TRBJ2-5; 9 nucleotides agree with TRBD2. Germline CDR1 is DFQATT and CDR2 is SNEGSKA (reference sequence). The CDR3 is 15 amino acids. The ends lost 3 bases at V and 2 bases at J; junction bases unmatched: 7. The CDR3 DNA sequence: TGCAGTGCTAGTAGGGCTAGCGGGATTCAAGAGACCCAGTACTTC. Its protein product is CSASRASGIQETQYF.

J is TRBJ1-2 and V is TRBV6-5; D perhaps matches TRBD1 (5 bases). CDR1 and CDR2 from the germline V gene are MNHEY and SVGAGI. V was pared by 8 bases and J by 7 bases, with 17 bases between. The CDR3 sequence is 13 residues long. The CDR3 loop is CASLPPGQGGYTF. CDR3 DNA sequence: TGTGCCAGCCTACCGCCAGGGCAGGGTGGCTACACCTTC.

This chain connects TRBV11-3 to TRBJ2-5; TRBD2 matches 10 bases. The CDR3 runs to 15 residues. V was pared by 1 base and J by 3 bases, with 2 bases of the junction left unmatched. Per germline, CDR1 SGHNT and CDR2 YENEEA. CDR3 amino acids: CASSLVLAGEETQYF. For the CDR3, the DNA is TGTGCCAGCAGCTTAGTGCTAGCGGGGGAAGAGACCCAGTACTTC.

The V gene is TRBV24-1, the J gene TRBJ2-5, with unresolved D. Trimming removed 5 bases from V and 5 bases from J, with 5 bases in between. This CDR3 region has 11 residues. Germline lookup yields CDR1 KGHDR and CDR2 SFDVKD. CDR3 in DNA: TGTGCCACCAGTGGAGGTGAGACCCAGTACTTC. This codes for CATSGGETQYF.

This clone was recorded once. V is TRBV12-3 or TRBV12-4 and J is TRBJ1-1, with D possibly being TRBD1 (5 bases). The V and J ends lost 3 bases and 7 bases respectively, with 9 bases between them. The CDR3 extends over 12 amino acids. The CDR3 spells CASSFDRFEAFF. As DNA, the CDR3 is TGTGCCAGCAGTTTTGACAGATTTGAAGCTTTCTTT.

This sequence joins TRBV12-3 or TRBV12-4 and TRBJ2-7, with a weak D call TRBD1 (6 bases). The V end was cut by 1 base, the J end by 3 bases, with 7 bases between. The CDR3 covers 13 residues. The CDR3 DNA reads as TGTGCCAGCAGTTTAGGGACAGACTACGAGCAGTACGTC. It specifies CASSLGTDYEQYV.

The count of this clone is one. The chain joins TRBV29-1 to TRBJ1-2; D is unresolved. The CDR3 has 13 residues. Looked up from germline, CDR1 is SQVTM and CDR2 is ANQGSEA. Trimming pared 2 bases from V and 3 bases from J, leaving 10 bases between. Here the CDR3 DNA reads TGCAGCGTTGAACCGACGGGATACTATGGCTACACCTTC. Protein product: CSVEPTGYYGYTF.

The gene calls are TRBV9 and TRBJ1-1, with D unresolved. Trimming stripped 0 bases from V and 0 bases from J, with 12 bases between. The CDR3 length is 16 residues. Germline V gene lookup returns CDR1 SGDLS and CDR2 YYNGEE. The CDR3, as DNA: TGTGCCAGCAGCGTAGCTCCTGCAGGCCTGAACACTGAAGCTTTCTTT. Protein sequence: CASSVAPAGLNTEAFF.

This chain links TRBV7-9 with TRBJ1-1; D is perhaps TRBD1 (5 bases). The CDR3 sequence is 16 residues long. V shed 1 base and J shed 1 base, with 13 bases lying between them. Germline V gives CDR1 SEHNR, CDR2 FQNEAQ (reference sequence). The CDR3 nucleotides are TGTGCCAGCAGCTTAGGCGGGGGACGGGCGAACACTGAAGCTTTCTTT. This translates into CASSLGGGRANTEAFF.

The sample holds one count of this clone. The chain couples TRBV24-1 to TRBJ1-2; 11 bases line up with TRBD1. CDR3 size: 17 residues. Trimming took 4 bases from V and 4 from J; bases not matched to a gene: 10. The V gene's germline CDR1 is KGHDR and CDR2 SFDVKD. CDR3 bases: TGTGCCACCAGTGAATCAGGAGGGACAGGGGGACGCTATGGCTACACCTTC. As protein: CATSESGGTGGRYGYTF.

This clone appeared once. The chain has TRBV28 and TRBJ2-1; 7 positions match TRBD1. The V gene's germline CDR1 is MDHEN and CDR2 SYDVKM. This CDR3 spans 12 amino acids. CDR3 coding DNA: TGTGTCTTGGGGACAGCCTTTAATGAGCAGTTCTTC. Its protein is CVLGTAFNEQFF.